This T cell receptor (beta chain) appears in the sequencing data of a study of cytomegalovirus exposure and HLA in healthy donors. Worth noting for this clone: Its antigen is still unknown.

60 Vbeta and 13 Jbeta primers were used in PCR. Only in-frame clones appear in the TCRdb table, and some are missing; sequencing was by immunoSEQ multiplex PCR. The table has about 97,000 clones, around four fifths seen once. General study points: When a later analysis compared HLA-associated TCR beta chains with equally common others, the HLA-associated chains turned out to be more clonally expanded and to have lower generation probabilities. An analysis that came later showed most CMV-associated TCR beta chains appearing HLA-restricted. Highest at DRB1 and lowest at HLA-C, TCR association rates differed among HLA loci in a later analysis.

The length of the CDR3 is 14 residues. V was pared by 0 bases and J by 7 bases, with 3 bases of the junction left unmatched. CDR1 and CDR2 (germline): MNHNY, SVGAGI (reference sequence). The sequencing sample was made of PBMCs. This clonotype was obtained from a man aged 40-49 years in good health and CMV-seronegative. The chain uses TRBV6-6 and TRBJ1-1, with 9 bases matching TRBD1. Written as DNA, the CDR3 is TGTGCCAGCAGTTACTCACAGGGGGCGAATGAAGCTTTCTTT. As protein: CASSYSQGANEAFF.